This T cell receptor (beta chain) was documented in a study of cytotoxic CD8 clonotypes in ibrutinib-treated CLL. Study information: On average, each sample had some 250,000 productive templates and approximately 100,000 productive rearrangements.

The V gene's germline CDR1 is MDHEN and CDR2 SYDVKM. The CDR3 is 17 amino acids. V was pared by 4 bases and J by 4 bases, with 10 bases of the junction left unmatched. Depth targeted 1 in 200,000 to 1 in 1 million T cells, averaging 10x coverage per clonotype. Assay: immunoSEQ multiplex PCR; the TCRdb copy retains only in-frame clones and omits some. The sample has around 160,000 clones, 81% seen once. Frozen-stored PBMCs produced roughly 2 micrograms of genomic DNA for TCR beta libraries. The sequencing here drew on PBMCs, taken after 12 months of ibrutinib treatment. The receptor was isolated from a human donor with chronic lymphocytic leukemia. The chain uses TRBV28 and TRBJ2-3; TRBD2 matches 11 bases. CDR3 bases: TGTGCCAGCAGTTCCTCCCACACTAGCGGGAGACCAGATACGCAGTATTTT. Translating gives CASSSSHTSGRPDTQYF.